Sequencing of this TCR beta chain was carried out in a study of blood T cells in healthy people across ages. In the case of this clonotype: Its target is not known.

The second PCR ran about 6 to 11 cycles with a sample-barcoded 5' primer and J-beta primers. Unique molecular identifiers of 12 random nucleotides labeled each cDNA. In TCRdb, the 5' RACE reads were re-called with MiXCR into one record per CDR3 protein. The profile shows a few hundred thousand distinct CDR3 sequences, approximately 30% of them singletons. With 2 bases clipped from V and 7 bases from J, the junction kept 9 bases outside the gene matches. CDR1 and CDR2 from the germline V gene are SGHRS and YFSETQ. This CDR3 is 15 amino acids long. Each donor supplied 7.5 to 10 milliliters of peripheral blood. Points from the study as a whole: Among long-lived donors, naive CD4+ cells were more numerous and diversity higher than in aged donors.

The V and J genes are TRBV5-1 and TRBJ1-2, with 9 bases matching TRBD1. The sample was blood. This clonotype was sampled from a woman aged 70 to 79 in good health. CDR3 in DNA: TGCGCCAGCAGCTTCAGTCCCGGGACAGGGACTGGCTACACCTTC. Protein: CASSFSPGTGTGYTF.